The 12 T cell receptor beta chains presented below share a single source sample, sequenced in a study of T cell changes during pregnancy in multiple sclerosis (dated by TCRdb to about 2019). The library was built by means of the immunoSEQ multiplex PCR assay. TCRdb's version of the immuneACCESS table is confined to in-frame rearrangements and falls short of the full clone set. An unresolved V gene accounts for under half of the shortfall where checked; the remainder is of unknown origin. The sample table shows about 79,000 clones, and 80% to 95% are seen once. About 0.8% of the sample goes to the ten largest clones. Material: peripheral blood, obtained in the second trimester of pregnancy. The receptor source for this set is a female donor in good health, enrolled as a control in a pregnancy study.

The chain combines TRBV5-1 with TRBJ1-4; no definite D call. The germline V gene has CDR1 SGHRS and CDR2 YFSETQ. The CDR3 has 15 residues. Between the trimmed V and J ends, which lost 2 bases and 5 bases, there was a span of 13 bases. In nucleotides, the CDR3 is TGCGCCAGCAGCTTTATAGCAGAGCCGAATGAAAAACTGTTTTTT. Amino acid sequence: CASSFIAEPNEKLFF.

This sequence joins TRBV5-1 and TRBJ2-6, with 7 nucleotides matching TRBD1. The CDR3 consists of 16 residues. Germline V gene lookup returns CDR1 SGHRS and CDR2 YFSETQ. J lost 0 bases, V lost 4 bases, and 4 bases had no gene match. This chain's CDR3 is CASSPQGFSGANVLTF. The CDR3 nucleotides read TGCGCCAGCAGCCCACAGGGGTTCTCTGGGGCCAACGTCCTGACTTTC.

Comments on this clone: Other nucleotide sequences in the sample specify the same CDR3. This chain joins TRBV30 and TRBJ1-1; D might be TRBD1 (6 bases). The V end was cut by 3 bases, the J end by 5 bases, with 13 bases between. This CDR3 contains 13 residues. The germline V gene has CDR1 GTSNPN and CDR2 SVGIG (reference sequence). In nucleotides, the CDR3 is TGTGCCTGGAGCGGGGGGCGCGGAACTGAAGCTTTCTTT. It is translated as CAWSGGRGTEAFF.

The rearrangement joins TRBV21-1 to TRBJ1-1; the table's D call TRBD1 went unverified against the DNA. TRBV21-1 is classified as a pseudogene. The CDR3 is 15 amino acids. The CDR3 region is CASSKGNRLNTEAFF. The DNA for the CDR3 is TGTGCCAGCAGCAAAGGAAACAGGCTGAACACTGAAGCTTTCTTT.

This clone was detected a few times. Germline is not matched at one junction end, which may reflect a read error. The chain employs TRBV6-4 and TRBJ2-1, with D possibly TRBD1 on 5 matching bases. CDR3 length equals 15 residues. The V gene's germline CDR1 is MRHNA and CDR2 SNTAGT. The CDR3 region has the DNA TGTGCCAGCAGCGACTTAGGGCAGGGCCACAATGAGCAGTTCTTC. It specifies CASSDLGQGHNEQFF.

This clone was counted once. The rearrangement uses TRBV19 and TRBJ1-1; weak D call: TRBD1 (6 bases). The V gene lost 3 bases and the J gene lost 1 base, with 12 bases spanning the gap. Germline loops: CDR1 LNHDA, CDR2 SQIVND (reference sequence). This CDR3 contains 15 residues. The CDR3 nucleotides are TGTGCCAGTAGTATCAGGGGTTTGGGGAACACTGAAGCTTTCTTT. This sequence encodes CASSIRGLGNTEAFF.

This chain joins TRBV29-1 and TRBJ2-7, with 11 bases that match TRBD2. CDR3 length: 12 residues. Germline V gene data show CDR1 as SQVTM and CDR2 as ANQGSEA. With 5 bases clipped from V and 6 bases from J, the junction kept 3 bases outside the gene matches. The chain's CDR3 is CSVIAGGGEQYF. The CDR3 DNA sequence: TGCAGCGTTATAGCGGGGGGGGGCGAGCAGTACTTC.

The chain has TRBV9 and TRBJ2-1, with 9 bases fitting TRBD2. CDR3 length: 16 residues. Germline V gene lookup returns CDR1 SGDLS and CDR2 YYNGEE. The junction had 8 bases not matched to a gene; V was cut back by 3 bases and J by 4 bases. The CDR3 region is CASSDSVAGEYNEQFF. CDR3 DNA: TGTGCCAGCAGCGACTCTGTAGCGGGGGAATACAATGAGCAGTTCTTC.

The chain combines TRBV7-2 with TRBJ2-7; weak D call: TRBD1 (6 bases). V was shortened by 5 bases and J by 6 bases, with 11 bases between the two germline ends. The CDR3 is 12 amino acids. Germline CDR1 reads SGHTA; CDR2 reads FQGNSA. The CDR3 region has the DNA TGTGCCAGCAGCCGGACAGTTCTCGAGCAGTACTTC. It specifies CASSRTVLEQYF.

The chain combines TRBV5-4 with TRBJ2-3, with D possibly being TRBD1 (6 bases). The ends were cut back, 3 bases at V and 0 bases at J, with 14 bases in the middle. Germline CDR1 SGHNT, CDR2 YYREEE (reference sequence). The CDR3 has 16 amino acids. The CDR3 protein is CASSSGVVASTDTQYF. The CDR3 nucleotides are TGTGCCAGCAGCTCAGGGGTAGTGGCTAGCACAGATACGCAGTATTTT.

The CDR3 coding sequence is TGCGCCAGCAGCCGCAAAGGGGGAGTGGATGAAAAACTGTTTTTT. The encoded protein is CASSRKGGVDEKLFF. The chain links TRBV4-3 to TRBJ1-4; tentative D call: TRBD1 (6 bases). V lost 4 bases and J lost 6, with 15 bases in between. Germline CDR1 reads LGHNA; CDR2 reads YSLEER. CDR3 length: 15 residues.

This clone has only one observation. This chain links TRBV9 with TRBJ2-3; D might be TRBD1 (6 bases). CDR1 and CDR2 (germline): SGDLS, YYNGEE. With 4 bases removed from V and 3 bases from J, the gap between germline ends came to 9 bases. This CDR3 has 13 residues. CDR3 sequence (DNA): TGTGCCAGCAGCCCTCAGGGGACAGATACGCAGTATTTT. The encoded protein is CASSPQGTDTQYF.